This T cell receptor (beta chain) was recovered during a study of blood T cell repertoires in COVID-19. Cohort 3 recovered donors had two negative PCRs, clearance, or symptom resolution. Assay: immunoSEQ multiplex PCR; the TCRdb copy retains only in-frame clones and omits some. The sample records approximately 500,000 clones, 85% to 90% being singletons. Trimming stripped 2 bases from V and 0 bases from J, with 9 bases between. Germline CDR1 SGHRS, CDR2 YFSETQ. The length of the CDR3 is 15 residues. The specimen sequenced was PBMCs or T cells enriched from blood (not recorded which). The chain combines TRBV5-1 with TRBJ2-1, with a weak D call TRBD2 (5 bases). This TCR was recovered from a woman between 40 and 55 years old who had recovered from COVID-19. The DNA for the CDR3 is TGCGCCAGCAGCTTAATGAGCGGCTCCTACAATGAGCAGTTCTTC. This gives the protein CASSLMSGSYNEQFF.